This note documents a single TCR beta chain sequence. Its antigen is undetermined. The data originate from a study of T cell repertoires in cytomegalovirus infection. As for the study in general: The public TCR beta signatures pointed to both CMV infection and matching HLA type. Study-level results: Pooled public TCR beta family frequency picked out CMV carriers with the relevant HLA. The response measured ex vivo was dominated by TCR beta clonotypes (HLA-C-restricted and CMV-specific).

Each CDR3 protein gets one entry after TCRdb re-called the reads with MiXCR. The sample holds 150,000 to 200,000 distinct CDR3 sequences, about 30% seen once. CDR3 size: 18 residues. Germline CDR1 reads MDHEN; CDR2 reads SYDVKM. The V end lost 4 bases, the J end lost 2 bases, and 18 bases lay between the germline ends. This TCR came from a human donor in good health (CMV status not recorded). Some clones in this sample may be carry-over from other donors' samples. The gene calls are TRBV28 and TRBJ2-6, with D tentatively TRBD1 (6 bases). The sample was PBMCs. CDR3 amino acids: CASSSKLLGTTGANVLTF. The CDR3 region has the DNA TGTGCCAGCAGTTCCAAGCTTCTCGGGACAACTGGGGCCAACGTCCTGACTTTC.